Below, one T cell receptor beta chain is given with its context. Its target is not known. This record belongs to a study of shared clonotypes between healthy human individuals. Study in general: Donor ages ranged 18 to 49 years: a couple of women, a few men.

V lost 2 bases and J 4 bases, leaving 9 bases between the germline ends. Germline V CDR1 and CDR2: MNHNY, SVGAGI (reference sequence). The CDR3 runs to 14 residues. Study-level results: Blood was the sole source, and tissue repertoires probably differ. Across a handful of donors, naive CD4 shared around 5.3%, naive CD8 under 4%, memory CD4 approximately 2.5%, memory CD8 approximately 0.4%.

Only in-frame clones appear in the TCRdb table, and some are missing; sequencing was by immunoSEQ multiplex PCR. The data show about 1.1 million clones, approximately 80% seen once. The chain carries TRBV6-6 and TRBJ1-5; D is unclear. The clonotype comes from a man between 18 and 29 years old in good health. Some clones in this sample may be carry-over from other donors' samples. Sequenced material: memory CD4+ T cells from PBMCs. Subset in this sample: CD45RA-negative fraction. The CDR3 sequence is CASSYGVWNQPQHF. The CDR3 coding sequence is TGTGCCAGCAGTTACGGAGTCTGGAATCAGCCCCAGCATTTT.